The 8 T cell receptor beta chains presented below share a single source sample, sequenced in a study of response to subunit inactivated influenza vaccine. TCRdb independently ran MiXCR on the RT-PCR reads; one entry per CDR3 protein. Counted here are about 620,000 distinct CDR3 sequences, approximately 12% occurring once; the ten biggest clones make up roughly 10%. The starting material was PBMCs from blood, obtained on the day of vaccination. The receptors come from a man aged 50-59 years who received an inactivated influenza vaccine.

The CDR3 DNA reads TGTGCCAGCAGCCCGAGAGCCTGGACAGGGATGGAGACCCAGTACTTC. This translates into CASSPRAWTGMETQYF. The chain links TRBV7-2 to TRBJ2-5; TRBD1 agrees at 8 bases. Germline V gene sequence: CDR1 SGHTA, CDR2 FQGNSA. With 5 bases clipped from V and 5 bases from J, the junction kept 13 bases outside the gene matches. The CDR3 runs to 16 residues.

The CDR3 loop reads CASSQDVPWTGGRNEQFF. The CDR3 bases are TGCGCCAGCAGCCAAGACGTCCCGTGGACAGGGGGCAGAAATGAGCAGTTCTTC. The chain uses TRBV4-1 and TRBJ2-1, with 11 nucleotides matching TRBD1. CDR3 length: 18 residues. J was trimmed by 7 bases and V by 0 bases; bases with no gene match: 11. CDR1 is MGHRA and CDR2 is YSYEKL in the germline V gene.

V and J are TRBV2 and TRBJ2-7; no reliable D call. The germline V gene has CDR1 SNHLY and CDR2 FYNNEI. The germline V and J ends were trimmed by 9 bases and 3 bases, with 9 bases remaining between them. The CDR3 totals 11 residues. CDR3 residues: CASAEIYEQYF. The CDR3 bases are TGTGCCAGTGCGGAAATCTACGAGCAGTACTTC.

This clonotype was detected many times. The CDR3 reads CASSAIGLRTEAFF. The CDR3 bases are TGCGCCAGCAGCGCCATCGGATTGAGGACTGAAGCTTTCTTT. The J gene is TRBJ1-1, the V gene TRBV5-1; D ambiguous. The CDR3 loop spans 14 amino acids. V gave up 4 bases and J gave up 5 bases, with 15 bases separating them. Germline V CDR1 and CDR2: SGHRS, YFSETQ.

This clonotype is a singleton in its sample. The chain's CDR3 is CASSGRPGTATYNEQFF. The CDR3 region has the DNA TGTGCCAGCAGTGGGCGCCCTGGGACCGCAACCTACAATGAGCAGTTCTTC. The V gene is TRBV25-1, the J gene TRBJ2-1; TRBD1 or TRBD2 may be the D gene (5 bases each). CDR1 is MGHDK, CDR2 SYGVNS, per germline. V was pared by 4 bases and J by 2 bases, with 18 bases between. This CDR3 is built from 17 residues.

The chain combines TRBV4-3 with TRBJ1-1, with 10 positions matching TRBD1. The CDR3 sequence is 16 residues long. V shed 5 bases and J 3 bases; nucleotides not matched to a gene: 9. Germline CDR1 LGHNA, CDR2 YSLEER. The CDR3 reads CASSFWDRGAYTEAFF. In DNA form, the CDR3 reads TGCGCCAGCAGCTTCTGGGACAGGGGTGCTTACACTGAAGCTTTCTTT.

In its sample, this clonotype was seen a few times. The chain has TRBV20-1 and TRBJ2-1; maybe TRBD2 (6 bases). The CDR3 contains 15 residues. Trimming took off 4 bases at V and 3 bases at J, with 16 bases between the two ends. The germline gives CDR1 DFQATT, CDR2 SNEGSKA (reference sequence). CDR3 sequence (DNA): TGCAGTGCTAATAGCGGTCGGACCCTCTACAATGAGCAGTTCTTC. It is translated as CSANSGRTLYNEQFF.

This clonotype appeared a few times. This sequence joins TRBV6-5 and TRBJ2-2, with unresolved D. Per the germline V gene, CDR1 is MNHEY and CDR2 is SVGAGI. V was shortened by 4 bases and J by 8 bases, with 11 bases between the two germline ends. The CDR3 sequence is 13 residues long. The CDR3 region has the DNA TGTGCCAGCAGTTCTCTAGGAGTGGGGGAGCTGTTTTTT. Protein product: CASSSLGVGELFF.